These 31 T cell receptor beta chains came from one sample sequenced in a study of spatial heterogeneity in lung cancer. Overall study results and limits: Tracking of tumor mutation counts was seen in expanded intratumoral alpha and beta TCR counts.

Antigen specificity for these receptors is unknown. TCRdb called the 5' RACE reads again in MiXCR, with one record for every CDR3 protein. The sample contains 2,700 or so distinct CDR3 sequences, about 5.5% of which appear only once. The time point is: sample taken at primary tumor resection. The input for sequencing was lung tumor tissue, taken at surgery. The origin of the receptors is a male donor with early-stage non-small cell lung cancer.

By proportion, this clonotype is medium-sized. Little can be read into the size of this beta chain, an off-target read in a library designed for alpha chains. The chain joins TRBV3-1 to TRBJ1-6; D gene unclear. The CDR3 covers 12 residues. Per the germline V gene, CDR1 is LGHDT and CDR2 is YNNKEL (reference sequence). V lost 2 bases and J 8 bases, leaving 4 bases between the germline ends. CDR3 in DNA: TGTGCCAGCAGCCAAAGGGATTCACCCCTCCACTTT. Its translation is CASSQRDSPLHF.

Only a few counts were recorded for this clonotype. This beta chain is an off-target read within a library intended for alpha chains, so its frequency means little. The chain's CDR3 is CATSREGRGLNEQFF. Written as DNA, the CDR3 is TGTGCCACCAGCAGAGAGGGCAGGGGATTGAATGAGCAGTTCTTC. The gene calls are TRBV15 and TRBJ2-1; tentative D call: TRBD1 (6 bases). Trimming took 0 bases from V and 7 from J, leaving 13 bases between them. The CDR3 spans 15 residues. Germline values: CDR1 LNHNV, CDR2 YYDKDF (reference sequence).

This clonotype is termed medium-sized. As an off-target read in a library built for alpha chains, this beta chain has a frequency of little significance. This chain uses TRBV20-1 with TRBJ2-5, with 9 bases fitting TRBD2. The CDR3 is made up of 13 amino acids. The germline CDR1 and CDR2 sequences are DFQATT and SNEGSKA (reference sequence). Unmatched junction bases numbered 4, after V lost 4 bases and J lost 4 bases. Written as DNA, the CDR3 is TGCAGTGCTATGGGACTAGCCGGAGAGACCCAGTACTTC. Its protein is CSAMGLAGETQYF.

This clonotype is termed medium-sized. For a library built for alpha chains, this beta chain is a stray read; little rests on its size. The V call is TRBV6-2 or TRBV6-3, the J call TRBJ2-7; 8 bases line up with TRBD1. V trimming: 2 bases; J trimming: 3 bases; junction bases outside the gene matches: 3. In germline, CDR1 is MNHEY, CDR2 SVGEGT. The CDR3 consists of 14 residues. Written as DNA, the CDR3 is TGTGCCAGCAGTTACGAAACAGGGGGCTACGAGCAGTACTTC. It codes for CASSYETGGYEQYF.

This clonotype was counted many times. Because the library targeted alpha chains, this beta chain is an off-target read whose size means little. Written as DNA, the CDR3 is TGTGCCAGTCAAGAACAGGGGTTCGGCCAAGAGACCCAGTACTTC. Protein: CASQEQGFGQETQYF. This chain links TRBV19 with TRBJ2-5, with TRBD1 identical over 7 bases. Trimming removed 8 bases from V and 1 base from J; junction bases left unmatched: 10. The CDR3 covers 15 residues. CDR1 and CDR2 from the germline V gene are LNHDA and SQIVND (reference sequence).

This clonotype is termed medium-sized. In a library made to pick up alpha chains, this beta chain is a stray read with a size that means little. The chain couples TRBV7-6 to TRBJ2-3; no definite D call. V gave up 5 bases and J gave up 5 bases, with 14 bases separating them. This CDR3 has 14 residues. Germline CDR1 is SGHVS and CDR2 is FNYEAQ. CDR3 bases: TGTGCCAGCAGCAACCCGAATCCCCTAGATACGCAGTATTTT. This sequence encodes CASSNPNPLDTQYF.

By sample share, this clonotype is large (0.1 to 1%). This beta chain slipped into a library made for alpha chains as a stray read, so its size is not meaningful. The rearrangement uses TRBV6-5 and TRBJ1-3; tentative D call: TRBD1 (6 bases). Germline V gene sequence: CDR1 MNHEY, CDR2 SVGAGI. The CDR3 extends over 15 amino acids. V was pared by 2 bases and J by 2 bases, with 10 bases between. CDR3 in DNA: TGTGCCAGCAGTTACGACAGGCCAGCTGGAAACACCATATATTTT. It encodes CASSYDRPAGNTIYF.

A word on this clonotype: This beta chain was picked up by a library intended for alpha chains and is off target, so its count carries little meaning. This chain connects TRBV5-6 to TRBJ2-1; D remains ambiguous. V dropped 3 bases and J dropped 6 bases, with 13 bases sitting between them. The germline V gene has CDR1 SGHDT and CDR2 YYEEEE. The CDR3 is made up of 14 amino acids. The CDR3 region is CASSWPGGVNEQFF. CDR3 bases: TGTGCCAGCAGCTGGCCGGGTGGGGTCAATGAGCAGTTCTTC.

In its sample, this clonotype is medium-sized. Little can be read into the size of this beta chain, an off-target read in a library designed for alpha chains. The chain links TRBV20-1 to TRBJ2-5, with D unclear. CDR1 is DFQATT and CDR2 is SNEGSKA in the germline V gene (reference sequence). This CDR3 is 13 amino acids long. V lost 4 bases and J 2 bases, leaving 11 bases between the germline ends. CDR3 protein: CSATLSVQETQYF. CDR3 bases: TGCAGTGCTACGTTGTCAGTGCAAGAGACCCAGTACTTC.

By share, this clonotype counts as large. The library was prepared for alpha chains; this beta chain is a stray read, so its frequency means little. V usage is TRBV5-6 and J usage is TRBJ2-5, with TRBD2 matching over 9 bases. This CDR3 has 16 amino acids. The trim removed 3 bases at V and 4 bases at J, leaving 10 bases unmatched. Germline loops: CDR1 SGHDT, CDR2 YYEEEE. The CDR3 here is CASSSGTSLGAETQYF. In DNA, the CDR3 is TGTGCCAGCAGCTCCGGGACTAGCCTTGGGGCAGAGACCCAGTACTTC.

Within the sample, this clonotype is medium-sized. This beta chain is an unintended read in a library built for alpha chains; its size means little. This chain connects TRBV6-5 to TRBJ2-2; no clear D. Trimming cost V 4 bases and J 5 bases, with 5 bases left between them. In germline, CDR1 is MNHEY, CDR2 SVGAGI. CDR3 length: 12 residues. The CDR3 sequence: CASSFSTGELFF. In DNA form, the CDR3 reads TGTGCCAGCAGTTTTAGTACCGGGGAGCTGTTTTTT.

This clonotype was seen ten or more times. This beta chain is a stray sequence in a library constructed for alpha chains; its clone size is not meaningful. CDR3 in amino acids: CSASHPDRMSYGYTF. In nucleotides, the CDR3 is TGCAGTGCTTCCCACCCGGACAGAATGTCCTATGGCTACACCTTC. The chain combines TRBV20-1 with TRBJ1-2; possibly TRBD1 for D (6 bases). Germline-derived CDR1 and CDR2 are DFQATT and SNEGSKA (reference sequence). CDR3 size: 15 residues. V was pared by 5 bases and J by 4 bases, with 20 bases between.

In its sample, this clonotype was seen many times. Found in a library prepared for alpha chains, this beta chain is an off-target read, and its abundance has little meaning. The chain carries TRBV7-2 and TRBJ1-6; D gene unclear. V dropped 4 bases and J dropped 13 bases, with 11 bases sitting between them. This CDR3 spans 12 amino acids. Germline CDR1 is SGHTA and CDR2 is FQGNSA. The CDR3 loop reads CASSSSPSPLHF. CDR3 bases: TGTGCCAGCAGCTCCTCTCCCTCTCCCCTCCACTTT.

This clonotype is medium-sized. A library prepared for alpha chains yielded this beta chain as an off-target read; its size is of little meaning. This sequence joins TRBV2 and TRBJ1-5; tentatively, D is TRBD1 (5 bases). The V gene lost 9 bases and the J gene lost 0 bases, with 6 bases spanning the gap. The length of the CDR3 is 12 residues. Germline-derived CDR1 and CDR2 are SNHLY and FYNNEI. The CDR3 DNA sequence: TGTGCCAGTACAGGTAGCAATCAGCCCCAGCATTTT. Its protein product is CASTGSNQPQHF.

By share, this clonotype counts as medium-sized. This beta chain is off target for a library built for alpha chains, so its abundance means little. The chain recombines TRBV19 with TRBJ2-1, with D perhaps assigned TRBD1 or TRBD2 (5 bases each). The CDR3 is 15 amino acids. V lost 6 bases and J lost 10, with 22 bases in between. Germline V lookup: CDR1 LNHDA, CDR2 SQIVND (reference sequence). The CDR3 nucleotides read TGTGCCAGTAGCTCTGAGAGGGGAAGGACCAGCGAGCAGTTCTTC. It yields the protein CASSSERGRTSEQFF.

This clonotype is categorized as medium-sized. A library prepared for alpha chains yielded this beta chain as an off-target read; its size is of little meaning. J is TRBJ2-1 and V is TRBV11-2; D unresolved. Germline CDR1 reads SGHAT; CDR2 reads FQNNGV. The CDR3 length is 14 residues. V lost 0 bases and J 3 bases, leaving 6 bases between the germline ends. In nucleotides, the CDR3 is TGTGCCAGCAGCTTAGATTCCGTCTACAATGAGCAGTTCTTC. The encoded protein is CASSLDSVYNEQFF.

By share of the sample, this clonotype is large. Within a library made for alpha chains, this beta chain is off target, and its count is uninformative. The chain carries TRBV7-2 and TRBJ2-3; D might be TRBD1 (6 bases). The V gene's germline CDR1 is SGHTA and CDR2 FQGNSA. V was trimmed by 3 bases and J by 3 bases, leaving 16 bases between them. The CDR3 is made up of 16 amino acids. The CDR3: CASSLSPRGNTDTQYF. For the CDR3, the DNA is TGTGCCAGCAGCTTGTCCCCCAGGGGAAATACAGATACGCAGTATTTT.

This clonotype is medium-sized. This beta chain is a stray sequence in a library constructed for alpha chains; its clone size is not meaningful. This chain uses TRBV28 with TRBJ2-7, with unresolved D. Germline CDR1 MDHEN, CDR2 SYDVKM. The CDR3 extends over 11 amino acids. Trimming cost V 8 bases and J 2 bases, with 7 bases left between them. In DNA, the CDR3 is TGTGCCAGCGGCGGCACCTACGAGCAGTACTTC. The encoded protein is CASGGTYEQYF.

Judged by abundance, this clonotype is medium-sized. The library was prepared for alpha chains; this beta chain is a stray read, so its frequency means little. The chain couples TRBV6-2 or TRBV6-3 to TRBJ2-3; D remains ambiguous. Trimming stripped 6 bases from V and 4 bases from J, with 17 bases between. CDR1 is MNHEY, CDR2 SVGEGT, per germline. The CDR3 spans 15 residues. The CDR3 sequence: CASSQATSWPDTQYF. The CDR3 DNA reads TGTGCCAGCAGCCAGGCTACCTCTTGGCCAGATACGCAGTATTTT.

This clonotype is classed as medium-sized. This beta chain lies outside the target of a library built for alpha chains; its clone size means little. The chain joins TRBV6-2 or TRBV6-3 to TRBJ1-1; D gene uncertain. CDR1 is MNHEY, CDR2 SVGEGT, per germline. The V end lost 7 bases, the J end lost 6 bases, and 9 bases lay between the germline ends. The CDR3 is 11 amino acids. CDR3 amino acids: CASTSWAEAFF. The CDR3 DNA reads as TGTGCCAGCACCTCATGGGCTGAAGCTTTCTTT.

In this sample, this clonotype is medium-sized. A library prepared for alpha chains yielded this beta chain as an off-target read; its size is of little meaning. V gene TRBV15 combines with J gene TRBJ1-3; D remains ambiguous. V lost 3 bases and J 4 bases, leaving 10 bases between the germline ends. Per germline, CDR1 LNHNV and CDR2 YYDKDF (reference sequence). This CDR3 region has 14 residues. The CDR3 sequence is CATSRGLVGNTIYF. CDR3 nucleotides: TGTGCCACCAGCAGGGGCCTAGTGGGAAACACCATATATTTT.

By its share, this clonotype is medium-sized (0.01 to 0.1%). This beta chain lies outside the target of a library built for alpha chains; its clone size means little. The chain carries TRBV20-1 and TRBJ2-3; 8 nucleotides align to TRBD2. This CDR3 has 12 amino acids. Germline trimming cut 5 bases from V and 5 bases from J; bases unmatched to any gene: 3. The V gene's germline CDR1 is DFQATT and CDR2 SNEGSKA (reference sequence). The CDR3 reads CSAESGRDTQYF. The CDR3, as DNA: TGCAGTGCTGAGAGCGGGAGAGATACGCAGTATTTT.

This clonotype rates as medium-sized. Because the library targeted alpha chains, this beta chain is an off-target read whose size means little. This chain uses TRBV7-3 with TRBJ2-3; D unclear. V was pared by 1 base and J by 5 bases, with 19 bases between. The germline V gene encodes CDR1 SGHTA and CDR2 FQGTGA. This CDR3 contains 17 residues. The CDR3 coding sequence is TGTGCCAGCAGCTTAAACCCCCTTGGGGTCGCCGGAGATACGCAGTATTTT. It specifies CASSLNPLGVAGDTQYF.

This clonotype was counted many times. Since the library was made to target alpha chains, this beta chain is a stray read and its abundance is not meaningful. The chain combines TRBV6-2 or TRBV6-3 with TRBJ1-1; no firm D call. CDR3 length: 11 amino acids. The V gene lost 5 bases and the J gene lost 11 bases, with 12 bases spanning the gap. Germline loops: CDR1 MNHEY, CDR2 SVGEGT. The CDR3 region is CASSNPMDAFF. CDR3 nucleotides: TGTGCCAGCAGTAACCCAATGGATGCTTTCTTT.

This clonotype rates as medium-sized. This beta chain came through as a stray read in a library set up for alpha chains, and its size says little. V gene TRBV5-1 combines with J gene TRBJ2-1; D might be TRBD2 (6 bases). The V gene lost 8 bases and the J gene lost 0 bases, with 15 bases spanning the gap. The CDR3 loop spans 15 amino acids. Looked up from germline, CDR1 is SGHRS and CDR2 is YFSETQ. The CDR3 DNA follows: TGCGCCAGTCACACCCCGGGGGACTCCTACAATGAGCAGTTCTTC. Its translation is CASHTPGDSYNEQFF.

This clonotype was counted ten times or more. Within a library made for alpha chains, this beta chain is off target, and its count is uninformative. This chain joins TRBV24-1 and TRBJ2-3; possibly TRBD1 for D (6 bases). Trimming left V 7 bases short and J 2 bases short, with 12 bases between. The CDR3 sequence is 14 residues long. The germline CDR1 and CDR2 sequences are KGHDR and SFDVKD. CDR3 DNA: TGTGCCACCAGAGCCCGGACAGACACAGATACGCAGTATTTT. This translates into CATRARTDTDTQYF.

This clonotype appeared many times. This beta chain represents an off-target read in a library built for alpha chains; its size is of limited meaning. This chain links TRBV7-6 with TRBJ2-7, with 7 positions matching TRBD2. Trimming took 1 base from V and 3 from J; bases not matched to a gene: 3. In germline, CDR1 is SGHVS, CDR2 FNYEAQ. CDR3 length: 14 residues. CDR3 loop: CASSLGPGGYEQYF. For the CDR3, the DNA is TGTGCCAGCAGCTTAGGCCCGGGAGGCTACGAGCAGTACTTC.

This clonotype showed up many times. Being off target in a library aimed at alpha chains, this beta chain has a size of little meaning. V and J are TRBV2 and TRBJ1-6; a weak D match, TRBD1 (5 bases). The germline CDR1 and CDR2 sequences are SNHLY and FYNNEI. Trimming removed 8 bases at V and 5 bases at J, with 16 bases between. The CDR3 is made up of 15 amino acids. DNA of the CDR3: TGTGCCAGCCCTCGCCAGGGTTTGAATAATTCACCCCTCCACTTT. Translating gives CASPRQGLNNSPLHF.

By its share, this clonotype is medium-sized. For a library built for alpha chains, this beta chain is a stray read; little rests on its size. The chain recombines TRBV12-3 or TRBV12-4 with TRBJ2-1; TRBD2 matches at 11 bases. This CDR3 region has 17 residues. V dropped 5 bases and J dropped 4; count of bases not matched to a gene: 10. As DNA, the CDR3 is TGTGCCAGCAGTCGGGGACTAGCGGAAAATTTTTACAATGAGCAGTTCTTC. Amino acids: CASSRGLAENFYNEQFF.

This clonotype has a count of ten or more. The size of this beta chain means little, since it is a stray read in a library made for alpha chains. This chain connects TRBV28 to TRBJ1-2; D gene unclear. Germline V gene sequence: CDR1 MDHEN, CDR2 SYDVKM. The CDR3 runs to 12 residues. The V and J ends lost 5 bases and 5 bases respectively, with 9 bases between them. The CDR3 nucleotides read TGTGCCAGCAGTCCCCTTCGGTATGGCTACACCTTC. This gives the protein CASSPLRYGYTF.

This clonotype counts as large. As an off-target read in a library built for alpha chains, this beta chain has a frequency of little significance. This sequence joins TRBV6-6 and TRBJ2-4; 7 bases are a match to TRBD1. CDR1 and CDR2 (germline): MNHNY, SVGAGI (reference sequence). Losses at the gene ends were 4 bases for V and 2 bases for J; bases not matched to a gene: 8. This CDR3 is 16 amino acids long. For the CDR3, the DNA is TGTGCCAGCAGTTCCTCGACAGGGCCGTCCAAAAACATTCAGTACTTC. Residues: CASSSSTGPSKNIQYF.